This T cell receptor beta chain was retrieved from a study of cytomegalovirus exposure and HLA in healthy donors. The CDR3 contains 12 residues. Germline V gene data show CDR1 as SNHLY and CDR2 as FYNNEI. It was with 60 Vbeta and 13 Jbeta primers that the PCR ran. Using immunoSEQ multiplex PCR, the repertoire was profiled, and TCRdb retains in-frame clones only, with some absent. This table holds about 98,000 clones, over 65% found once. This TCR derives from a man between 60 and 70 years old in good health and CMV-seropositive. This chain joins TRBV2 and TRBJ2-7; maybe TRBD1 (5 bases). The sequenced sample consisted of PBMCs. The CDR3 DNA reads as TGTGCGATCCTCTCAGGGTCCTACGAGCAGTACTTC. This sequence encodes CAILSGSYEQYF.